This entry lists 30 T cell receptor beta chains sequenced from one sample in a study of regulatory T cells in long-lasting Graves disease. Arm-PCR of CDR3 regions and iRepertoire HTBI primers were used to build TCR beta libraries. TCRdb reprocessed the multiplex PCR reads via MiXCR and lists one record per CDR3 protein. This table holds approximately 490,000 distinct CDR3 sequences, around 15% found once. Regarding time point: newly diagnosed GD, antithyroid drugs for less than 3 months. TCR sequences were obtained from RNA taken from PBMCs. The same sample was also used in a study of T cells in Graves' hyperthyroidism and ophthalmopathy.

Sequenced here: peripheral blood mononuclear cells (PBMCs), sampled at new diagnosis, from a patient treated with antithyroid drugs. These receptors all come from a man aged 35-49 years with Graves disease.

This sequence joins TRBV11-2 and TRBJ2-1, with TRBD2 matching over 10 bases. Germline assignment: CDR1 SGHAT and CDR2 FQNNGV. With V trimmed by 2 bases and J by 7 bases, 14 bases remained unmatched. The CDR3 sequence is 18 residues long. The CDR3 DNA reads TGTGCCAGCAGCTTAAACCCACAGGGTAGCGGGAGGCGGAATGAGCAGTTCTTC. Residues: CASSLNPQGSGRRNEQFF.

The table lists this clonotype with many counts. The chain recombines TRBV18 with TRBJ2-6; D unresolved. CDR1 KGHSH and CDR2 LQKENI come from the germline V gene. With 3 bases removed from V and 3 bases from J, the gap between germline ends came to 3 bases. The CDR3 loop spans 13 amino acids. In nucleotides, the CDR3 is TGTGCCAGCTCACCGGGTGGGGCCAACGTCCTGACTTTC. Its protein is CASSPGGANVLTF.

This chain uses TRBV5-8 with TRBJ2-1; 9 bases line up with TRBD1. V was clipped by 3 bases and J by 8 bases; unmatched bases: 9. The CDR3 spans 15 residues. Per the germline V gene, CDR1 is SGHTS and CDR2 is YDEGEE. The CDR3 DNA reads as TGTGCCAGCAGCTCCCTGGGGACAGGGATGCATGAGCAGTTCTTC. It specifies CASSSLGTGMHEQFF.

This clonotype has ten or more counts. The CDR3 region is CASSLRDFQETQYF. The CDR3 nucleotides are TGTGCCAGCAGCCTTCGGGACTTTCAAGAGACCCAGTACTTC. The rearrangement links TRBV3-1 to TRBJ2-5, with D tentatively TRBD2 (6 bases). Trimming took off 4 bases at V and 2 bases at J, with 11 bases between the two ends. Per the germline V gene, CDR1 is LGHDT and CDR2 is YNNKEL (reference sequence). The CDR3 totals 14 residues.

This clonotype was observed a few times. V gene TRBV5-6 combines with J gene TRBJ2-2; 7 nucleotides line up with TRBD1. The V gene end was trimmed by 3 bases and the J gene end by 0 bases; junction bases not matched to a gene: 8. CDR1 is SGHDT, CDR2 YYEEEE, per germline. The CDR3 extends over 17 amino acids. The CDR3 spells CASSYTGTDTNTGELFF. Here the CDR3 DNA reads TGTGCCAGCAGCTATACCGGGACAGACACGAACACCGGGGAGCTGTTTTTT.

Only a few counts were recorded for this clonotype. This chain uses TRBV5-6 with TRBJ1-6; maybe TRBD1 (5 bases). V gave up 0 bases and J gave up 10 bases, with 11 bases separating them. The CDR3 length is 14 residues. CDR1 and CDR2 from the germline V gene are SGHDT and YYEEEE. CDR3 in DNA: TGTGCCAGCAGCTTGGATGAGGGGCGATCACCCCTCCACTTT. It encodes CASSLDEGRSPLHF.

At least ten counts were recorded for this clonotype. The CDR3, as DNA: TGTGCCAGCAGCCAAGATGGGGGGCCTGGAAACACCATATATTTT. The encoded protein is CASSQDGGPGNTIYF. The chain uses TRBV3-1 and TRBJ1-3, with D possibly matching TRBD1 (6 bases). Trimming stripped 0 bases from V and 2 bases from J, with 8 bases between. The CDR3 is 15 amino acids. CDR1 LGHDT and CDR2 YNNKEL come from the germline V gene (reference sequence).

The sample holds a few counts of this clonotype. The genes are TRBV30 and TRBJ2-3; TRBD1 matches at 9 bases. The CDR3 totals 12 residues. Unmatched junction bases numbered 9, after V lost 8 bases and J lost 9 bases. Germline values: CDR1 GTSNPN, CDR2 SVGIG (reference sequence). This chain's CDR3 is CAATDRGSTQYF. CDR3 nucleotide sequence: TGTGCCGCCACGGACAGGGGCTCGACGCAGTATTTT.

This clonotype was seen more than once but under ten times. The chain has TRBV19 and TRBJ2-7; TRBD1 matches at 12 bases. This CDR3 is 17 amino acids long. The trim removed 5 bases at V and 0 bases at J, leaving 8 bases unmatched. Per the germline V gene, CDR1 is LNHDA and CDR2 is SQIVND (reference sequence). CDR3 DNA: TGTGCCAGTAGTCTCTCGGGACAGGGGGCAAGCTCCTACGAGCAGTACTTC. Translating gives CASSLSGQGASSYEQYF.

This sequence joins TRBV28 and TRBJ2-3; D gene uncertain. The CDR3 length is 12 residues. The germline gives CDR1 MDHEN, CDR2 SYDVKM. V was pared by 3 bases and J by 6 bases, with 7 bases between. The DNA for the CDR3 is TGTGCCAGCAGTTTGCTAGATGATACGCAGTATTTT. Translation gives CASSLLDDTQYF.

Ten or more counts support this clonotype. The genes are TRBV12-3 or TRBV12-4 and TRBJ2-4; either TRBD1 or TRBD2 may fit D (6 bases each). V lost 6 bases and J lost 9, with 15 bases in between. This CDR3 spans 13 amino acids. The CDR3: CASSQRGVVIQYF. Written as DNA, the CDR3 is TGTGCCAGCAGCCAGAGGGGGGTCGTCATTCAGTACTTC.

J is TRBJ2-3 and V is TRBV30; 9 bases agree with TRBD2. Trimming removed 4 bases from V and 2 bases from J; junction bases left unmatched: 4. The CDR3 totals 14 residues. In germline, CDR1 is GTSNPN, CDR2 SVGIG (reference sequence). The CDR3 sequence is CAWNSGRSTDTQYF. The CDR3 DNA reads as TGTGCCTGGAATAGCGGGAGATCCACAGATACGCAGTATTTT.

This clonotype came up a few times. The chain uses TRBV24-1 and TRBJ2-4; unclear D gene. The CDR3 sequence is 14 residues long. V shed 4 bases and J shed 5 bases, with 11 bases lying between them. CDR1 is KGHDR, CDR2 SFDVKD, per germline. CDR3 sequence: CATSDPGPQNIQYF. CDR3 coding DNA: TGTGCCACCAGTGACCCGGGCCCCCAAAACATTCAGTACTTC.

This clonotype was detected many times. The J gene is TRBJ2-1, the V gene TRBV28, with 9 bases lining up with TRBD1. The junction had 9 bases not matched to a gene; V was cut back by 5 bases and J by 4 bases. There are 16 residues in the CDR3. Germline values: CDR1 MDHEN, CDR2 SYDVKM. The CDR3 loop is CASSHSGTGRYNEQFF. The CDR3 bases are TGTGCCAGCAGTCACTCCGGGACAGGGCGATACAATGAGCAGTTCTTC.

This clonotype was seen many times. The rearrangement uses TRBV28 and TRBJ2-5; D not certain. The V gene's germline CDR1 is MDHEN and CDR2 SYDVKM. The CDR3 is made up of 15 amino acids. The V gene lost 4 bases and the J gene lost 5 bases, with 17 bases spanning the gap. The CDR3 region has the DNA TGTGCCAGCAGTTCCGTACCCCCCGCCAGGGAGACCCAGTACTTC. It yields the protein CASSSVPPARETQYF.

A single count supports this clonotype. This may stem from a read error, because a much larger clone lies one nucleotide away. V and J are TRBV7-2 and TRBJ2-7; 10 nucleotides line up with TRBD1. V was clipped by 5 bases and J by 5 bases; unmatched bases: 6. CDR3 length: 14 residues. Per germline, CDR1 SGHTA and CDR2 FQGNSA. CDR3 loop: CASSDRGRVDEQYF. As DNA, the CDR3 is TGTGCCAGCAGCGACAGGGGGCGCGTCGACGAGCAGTACTTC.

The V call is TRBV11-3, the J call TRBJ2-1, with TRBD2 matching over 14 bases. Germline V gene lookup returns CDR1 SGHNT and CDR2 YENEEA. V was clipped by 1 base and J by 8 bases; unmatched bases: 4. The CDR3 has 16 residues. The CDR3 nucleotides read TGTGCCAGCAGCTTAGGTCAGACTAGCGGGAGGGATGAGCAGTTCTTC. It specifies CASSLGQTSGRDEQFF.

J is TRBJ2-3 and V is TRBV30; weak D call: TRBD1 (5 bases). The CDR3 loop spans 14 amino acids. Germline CDR1 and CDR2: GTSNPN and SVGIG (reference sequence). The V end was cut by 1 base, the J end by 3 bases, with 11 bases between. The CDR3 DNA reads as TGTGCCTGGAGTGCGGCAGGGTGGACAGATACGCAGTATTTT. Its translation: CAWSAAGWTDTQYF. Full variable domain (rest looked up from reference TRBV30 and TRBJ2-3): SQTIHQWPATLVQPVGSPLSLECTVEGTSNPNLYWYRQAAGRGLQLLFYSVGIGQISSEVPQNLSASRPQDRQFILSSKKLLLSDSGFYLCAWSAAGWTDTQYFGPGTRLTVL.

This clonotype turned up a few times. V and J are TRBV4-1 and TRBJ2-1; possibly TRBD1 for D (5 bases). This CDR3 contains 15 residues. V lost 6 bases, J lost 0 bases, and 12 bases lay in between. CDR1 and CDR2 from the germline V gene are MGHRA and YSYEKL. Written as DNA, the CDR3 is TGCGCCAGCAGTAGACAGAAGATCTCCTACAATGAGCAGTTCTTC. As protein: CASSRQKISYNEQFF.

In this sample, this clonotype turned up a few times. The V and J genes are TRBV5-4 and TRBJ2-5; D is ambiguous. V lost 10 bases, J lost 2 bases, and 15 bases lay in between. The CDR3 sequence is 13 residues long. Germline-derived CDR1 and CDR2 are SGHNT and YYREEE (reference sequence). The CDR3 nucleotides are TGTGCCTGCCAACGTAAAAGTCAAGAGACCCAGTACTTC. Encoded protein: CACQRKSQETQYF.

This clonotype was seen more than once but under ten times. The V gene is TRBV7-9, the J gene TRBJ2-7, with D perhaps matching TRBD1 (6 bases). There are 12 residues in the CDR3. Trimming pared 2 bases from V and 11 bases from J, leaving 13 bases between. Germline-derived CDR1 and CDR2 are SEHNR and FQNEAQ (reference sequence). CDR3 nucleotides: TGTGCCAGCAGCTTATCGGCAGGGGCTAAGTACTTC. It is translated as CASSLSAGAKYF.

As for this clonotype: Just one base apart from a much larger clone, this may be a read error. The rearrangement joins TRBV9 to TRBJ1-2; 7 positions agree with TRBD1. Losses at the gene ends were 3 bases for V and 3 bases for J; bases not matched to a gene: 8. This CDR3 has 15 residues. Germline V gene lookup returns CDR1 SGDLS and CDR2 YYNGEE. The CDR3 DNA sequence: TGTGCCAGCAGCGCGAGACAGGGTAACGACTATGGCTACACCTTC. Translation: CASSARQGNDYGYTF.

This clonotype turned up a few times. The V gene is TRBV2, the J gene TRBJ2-3; TRBD2 matches 7 bases. CDR3 length equals 17 residues. The germline V gene encodes CDR1 SNHLY and CDR2 FYNNEI. J gave up 4 bases and V 6 bases, and 16 bases lay outside the gene matches. The CDR3 nucleotides are TGTGCCAGCAGGCTGACTGTCGCGGGAGTAGGGGCAGATACGCAGTATTTT. Amino acid sequence: CASRLTVAGVGADTQYF.

Only a few counts were recorded for this clonotype. This rearrangement joins TRBV20-1 to TRBJ2-1; 8 positions agree with TRBD2. J was trimmed by 8 bases and V by 0 bases; bases with no gene match: 12. Germline-derived CDR1 and CDR2 are DFQATT and SNEGSKA (reference sequence). CDR3 length equals 16 residues. The CDR3 region has the DNA TGCAGTGCTAGAGATCGACTAGCGAGAGCTATCGATGAGCAGTTCTTC. Its translation is CSARDRLARAIDEQFF.

This clonotype was detected ten times or more. The V and J genes are TRBV18 and TRBJ2-7; 7 positions match TRBD2. The CDR3 is 13 residues long. The J segment lost 6 bases and the V segment lost 4 bases, leaving 6 bases of the junction unmatched. Germline lookup yields CDR1 KGHSH and CDR2 LQKENI. CDR3 in DNA: TGTGCCAGCTCACAGGCGGGAGTGGGCGAGCAGTACTTC. This encodes CASSQAGVGEQYF.

Many counts were recorded for this clonotype. This chain uses TRBV11-3 with TRBJ2-2; weak D call: TRBD2 (5 bases). Per germline, CDR1 SGHNT and CDR2 YENEEA. The CDR3 extends over 16 amino acids. V lost 5 bases and J lost 2, with 15 bases in between. CDR3 nucleotides: TGTGCCAGCAGCCCTAAGTCGGGAATTAACACCGGGGAGCTGTTTTTT. It is translated as CASSPKSGINTGELFF.

There are a few counts of this clonotype. This chain uses TRBV4-1 with TRBJ2-5, with D perhaps matching TRBD1 (6 bases). V lost 1 base and J lost 1, with 13 bases in between. CDR3 size: 16 residues. Per germline, CDR1 MGHRA and CDR2 YSYEKL. The chain's CDR3 is CASSQVPGQLQETQYF. DNA of the CDR3: TGCGCCAGCAGCCAAGTCCCCGGACAGCTCCAAGAGACCCAGTACTTC.

This clonotype was seen many times. The chain employs TRBV29-1 and TRBJ2-1, with TRBD2 matching over 7 bases. Germline loops: CDR1 SQVTM, CDR2 ANQGSEA. This CDR3 has 16 amino acids. Unmatched junction bases numbered 14, after V lost 7 bases and J lost 2 bases. The CDR3 sequence is CSAVPVRGSAYNEQFF. The CDR3, as DNA: TGCAGCGCCGTACCCGTTCGCGGGAGTGCCTACAATGAGCAGTTCTTC.

This chain links TRBV9 with TRBJ2-7; D might be TRBD2 (6 bases). Germline lookup yields CDR1 SGDLS and CDR2 YYNGEE. V lost 4 bases and J 5 bases, leaving 19 bases between the germline ends. CDR3 length: 15 amino acids. The CDR3 DNA follows: TGTGCCAGCAGCCCAACCCCAGCGGGCCCCGACGAGCAGTACTTC. It encodes CASSPTPAGPDEQYF.

This clonotype showed up many times. The CDR3 reads CARRAVGTDTQYF. For the CDR3, the DNA is TGTGCCAGAAGGGCGGTTGGCACAGATACGCAGTATTTT. The chain has TRBV2 and TRBJ2-3; D unclear. The V gene's germline CDR1 is SNHLY and CDR2 FYNNEI. The CDR3 is 13 amino acids. V dropped 9 bases and J dropped 1 base, with 11 bases sitting between them.